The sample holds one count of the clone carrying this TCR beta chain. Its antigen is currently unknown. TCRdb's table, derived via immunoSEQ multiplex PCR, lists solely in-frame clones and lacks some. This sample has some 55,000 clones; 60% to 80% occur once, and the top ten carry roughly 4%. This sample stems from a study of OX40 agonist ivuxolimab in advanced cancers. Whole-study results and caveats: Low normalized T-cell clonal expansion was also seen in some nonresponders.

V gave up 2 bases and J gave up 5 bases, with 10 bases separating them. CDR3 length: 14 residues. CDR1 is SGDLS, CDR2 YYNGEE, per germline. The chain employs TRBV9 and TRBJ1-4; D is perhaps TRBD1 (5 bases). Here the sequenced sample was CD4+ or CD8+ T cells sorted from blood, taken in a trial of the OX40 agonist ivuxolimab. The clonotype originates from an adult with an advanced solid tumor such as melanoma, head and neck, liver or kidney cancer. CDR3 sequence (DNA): TGTGCCAGCAGCGTCGGGACGCGCAATGAAAAACTGTTTTTT. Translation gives CASSVGTRNEKLFF.